This T cell receptor beta chain was retrieved from a study of cytomegalovirus exposure and HLA in healthy donors. The wider study: Out of about 190 million T cells, an earlier analysis found 117 million unique TCR beta sequences in total.

In the PCR, 60 Vbeta and 13 Jbeta primers were used. Produced via immunoSEQ multiplex PCR; TCRdb's table is partial and in-frame only. The sample includes 150,000 or so clones, 70% to 85% of them seen just once. General study points: When a later analysis compared HLA-associated TCR beta chains with equally common others, the HLA-associated chains turned out to be more clonally expanded and to have lower generation probabilities. Cytomegalovirus-associated status was assigned to 164 TCR beta chains.

Comments on this clone: Antigen specificity is unknown.

The CDR3 loop spans 14 amino acids. V lost 1 base to trimming and J lost 3 bases; unmatched junction nucleotides: 1. Per germline, CDR1 LNHNV and CDR2 YYDKDF (reference sequence). The clonotype originates from a male donor in good health and CMV-seropositive. The chain carries TRBV15 and TRBJ2-5; 8 nucleotides agree with TRBD1. Sample: PBMCs. This chain's CDR3 is CATSRVDREETQYF. CDR3 nucleotides: TGTGCCACCAGCAGAGTGGACAGGGAAGAGACCCAGTACTTC.